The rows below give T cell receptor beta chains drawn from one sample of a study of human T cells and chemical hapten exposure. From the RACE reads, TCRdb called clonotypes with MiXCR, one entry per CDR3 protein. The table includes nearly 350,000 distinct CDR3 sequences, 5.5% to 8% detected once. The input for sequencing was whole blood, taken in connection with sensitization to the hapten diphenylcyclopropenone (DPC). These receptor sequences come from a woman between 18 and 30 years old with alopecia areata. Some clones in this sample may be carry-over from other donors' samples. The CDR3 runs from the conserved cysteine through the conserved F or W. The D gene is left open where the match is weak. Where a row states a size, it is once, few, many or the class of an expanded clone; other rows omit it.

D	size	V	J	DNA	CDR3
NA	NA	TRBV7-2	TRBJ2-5	TGTGCCAGCAGCTTAGGGGGGGCTTGGGAGGAGACCCAGTACTTC	CASSLGGAWEETQYF
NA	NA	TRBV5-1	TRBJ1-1	TGCGCCAGCAGCTTTGGTGTAGGGAACACTGAAGCTTTCTTT	CASSFGVGNTEAFF
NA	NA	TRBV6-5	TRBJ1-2	TGTGCCAGCACCAGAACGGGGGACTATGGCTACACCTTC	CASTRTGDYGYTF
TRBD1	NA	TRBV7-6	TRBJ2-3	TGTGCCAGCAGCTTAGAACCTCGACAGGGATTGAGCACAGATACGCAGTATTTT	CASSLEPRQGLSTDTQYF
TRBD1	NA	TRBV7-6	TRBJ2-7	TGTGCCAGCAGCTTAAACCGGGACAGGGCCTACGAGCAGTACTTC	CASSLNRDRAYEQYF
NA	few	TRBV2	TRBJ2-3	TGTGCCAGCAGTGAAGCTACCGGGGGCCTTACAGATACGCAGTATTTT	CASSEATGGLTDTQYF
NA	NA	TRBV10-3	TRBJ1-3	TGTGCCATCAGTGAGGATACAGGGACCACCATATATTTT	CAISEDTGTTIYF
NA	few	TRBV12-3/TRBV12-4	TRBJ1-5	TGTGCCAGCAGTTTAAGGGGTGGGGCGCAGCCCCAGCATTTT	CASSLRGGAQPQHF
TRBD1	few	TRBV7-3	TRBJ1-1	TGTGCCAGCAGCATTGGACAGGGAGTATCTGAAGCTTTCTTT	CASSIGQGVSEAFF
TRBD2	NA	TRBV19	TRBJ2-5	TGTGCCAGTAGTTTAACTAGCGGCTCGGAGACCCAGTACTTC	CASSLTSGSETQYF
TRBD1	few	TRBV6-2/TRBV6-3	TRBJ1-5	TGTGCCAGCAGCGGGGGACAGGGATGGAATCAGCCCCAGCATTTT	CASSGGQGWNQPQHF
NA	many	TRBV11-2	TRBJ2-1	TGTGCCAGCAGCTTAGATTCCAGTAGGGCCTACAATGAGCAGTTCTTC	CASSLDSSRAYNEQFF
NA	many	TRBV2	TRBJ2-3	TGTGCCGAGCAGGCGGACGGGCACCTTAGCACAGATACGCAGTATTTT	CAEQADGHLSTDTQYF
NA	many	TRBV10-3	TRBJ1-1	TGTGCCATCAGTGACGGACAAGAAGCGTTCTTT	CAISDGQEAFF
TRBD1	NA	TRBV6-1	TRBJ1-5	TGTGCCAGCAGTACCCTTTCGGGACAGGGCTCGAGCAATCAGCCCCAGCATTTT	CASSTLSGQGSSNQPQHF
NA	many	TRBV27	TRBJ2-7	TGTGCCAGCAGTTTCGTCAGGGGTAACTACGAGCAGTACTTC	CASSFVRGNYEQYF
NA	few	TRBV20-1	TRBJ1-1	TGCAGTGCTTTTAGTCACAGGGCTCAGAACACTGAAGCTTTCTTT	CSAFSHRAQNTEAFF
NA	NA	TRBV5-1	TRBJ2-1	TGCGCCAGCAGCCCAGCAAAGGGATACTCCTACAATGAGCAGTTCTTC	CASSPAKGYSYNEQFF
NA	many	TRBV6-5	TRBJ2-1	TGTGCCAGCAGTTACATGGGAAAATTCGCCGGTTCGACGAGGTACAATGAGCAGTTCTTC	CASSYMGKFAGSTRYNEQFF
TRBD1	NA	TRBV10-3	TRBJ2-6	TGTGCCATCAGGCAAGGGACAGCTGAGAGCTCTGGGGCCAACGTCCTGACTTTC	CAIRQGTAESSGANVLTF
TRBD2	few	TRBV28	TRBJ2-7	TGTGCCAGCAGTCGCGCGGGGGGCTTGTACGAGCAGTACTTC	CASSRAGGLYEQYF
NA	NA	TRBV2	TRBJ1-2	TGTGCCAGCAGTGAAGGGGACGGTTTTTCCGGCTACACCTTC	CASSEGDGFSGYTF
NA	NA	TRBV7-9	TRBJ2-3	TGTGCCAGCAGCAACACAGGGATAGATACGCAGTATTTT	CASSNTGIDTQYF
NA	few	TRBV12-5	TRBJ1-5	TGTGCTAGTGGTTTGGTACTATCTGGGGTCCCTAGCAATCAGCCCCAGCATTTT	CASGLVLSGVPSNQPQHF
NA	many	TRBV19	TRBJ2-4	TGTGCCAGTACCCCTGGGTGGGGCGGCCTGGCCAAAAACATTCAGTACTTC	CASTPGWGGLAKNIQYF
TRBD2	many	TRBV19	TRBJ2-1	TGTGCCAGTAGTATCCGTCCTAGCGGGGCGTACAATGAGCAGTTCTTC	CASSIRPSGAYNEQFF
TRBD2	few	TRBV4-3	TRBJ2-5	TGCGCCAGCAGCCCGGGACTAGCGGGGGACCTATTCCAAGAGACCCAGTACTTC	CASSPGLAGDLFQETQYF
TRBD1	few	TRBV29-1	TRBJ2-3	TGCAGCGTTGATGAGGGGACAGGGCGCGGGGATACGCAGTATTTT	CSVDEGTGRGDTQYF
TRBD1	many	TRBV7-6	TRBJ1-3	TGTGCCAGCAGCTTAGGATGGACAGGGGGAGGAAACACCATATATTTT	CASSLGWTGGGNTIYF
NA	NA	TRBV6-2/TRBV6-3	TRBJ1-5	TGTGCCAGCGCCCGGGGGGCGCTTGGCAATCAGCCCCAGCATTTT	CASARGALGNQPQHF
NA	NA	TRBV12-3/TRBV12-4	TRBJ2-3	TGTGCCAGCAGTTTGCGCCAGGTCGCAGATACGCAGTATTTT	CASSLRQVADTQYF
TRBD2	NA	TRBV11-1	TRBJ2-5	TGTGCCAGCAGCCGCGGCACTAGCGGGGTTTCAGAGACCCAGTACTTC	CASSRGTSGVSETQYF
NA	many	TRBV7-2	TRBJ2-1	TGTGCCAGCAGCTTCGGTGCCAACAATGAGCAGTTCTTC	CASSFGANNEQFF
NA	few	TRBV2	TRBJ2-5	TGTGCCAGCAGAGACGGGACACAACAACAAGAGACCCAGTACTTC	CASRDGTQQQETQYF
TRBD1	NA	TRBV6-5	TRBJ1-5	TGTGCCAGCAAGGGGACAGCCGGGCCCCAGCATTTT	CASKGTAGPQHF
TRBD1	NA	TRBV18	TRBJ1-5	TGTGCCAGCTCACCGAACGGACAGGGCAACAATCAGCCCCAGCATTTT	CASSPNGQGNNQPQHF